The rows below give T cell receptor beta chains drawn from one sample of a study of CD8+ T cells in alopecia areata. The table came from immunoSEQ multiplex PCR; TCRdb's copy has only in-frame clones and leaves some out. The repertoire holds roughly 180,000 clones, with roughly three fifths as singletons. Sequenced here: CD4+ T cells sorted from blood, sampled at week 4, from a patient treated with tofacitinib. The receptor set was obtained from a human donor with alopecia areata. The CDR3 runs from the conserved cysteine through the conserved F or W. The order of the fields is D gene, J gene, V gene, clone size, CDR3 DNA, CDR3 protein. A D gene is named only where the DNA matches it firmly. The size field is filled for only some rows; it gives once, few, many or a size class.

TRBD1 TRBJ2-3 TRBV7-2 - TGTGCCAGCATCGCCCGGACAGGGAGCACAGATACGCAGTATTTT CASIARTGSTDTQYF
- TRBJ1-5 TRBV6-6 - TGTGCCACCCGGACAGGCAATCAGCCCCAGCATTTT CATRTGNQPQHF
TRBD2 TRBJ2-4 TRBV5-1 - TGCGCCAGCAGCTTGGTACTAGCGGGCGGATTGAACATTCAGTACTTC CASSLVLAGGLNIQYF
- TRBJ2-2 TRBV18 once TGTGCCAGCTCCCCCGGAGGGGGGACGAACACCGGGGAGCTGTTTTTT CASSPGGGTNTGELFF
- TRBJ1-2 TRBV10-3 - TGTGCCATCAGGGGGGCCGAGGTAAACTATGGCTACACCTTC CAIRGAEVNYGYTF
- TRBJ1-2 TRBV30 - TGTGCCTGGAGTGGCGGGACGGGAGAGGGCTACACCTTC CAWSGGTGEGYTF
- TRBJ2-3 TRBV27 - TGTGCCAGCAGTTTGTGGGGGGCTGCAGATACGCAGTATTTT CASSLWGAADTQYF
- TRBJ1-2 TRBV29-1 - TGCAGCACAATTACAAACAGAGAGGGCTACACCTTC CSTITNREGYTF
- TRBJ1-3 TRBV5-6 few TGTGCCAGCACTTTCAGGGGACCCTCTGGAAACACCATATATTTT CASTFRGPSGNTIYF
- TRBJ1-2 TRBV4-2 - TGTGCCAGCAGCCAAGACGGGGCTGGCTACACCTTC CASSQDGAGYTF
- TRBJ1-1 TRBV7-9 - TGTGCCAGCAGCTTAGTGGGGGGCGCGGGCACTGAAGCTTTCTTT CASSLVGGAGTEAFF
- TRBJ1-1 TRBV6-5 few TGTGCCAGCAGTTTAACACGGGAGATTGAAGCTTTCTTT CASSLTREIEAFF
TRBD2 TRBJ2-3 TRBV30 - TGTGCCTGGAGGGAGGGACTAGCGGGGACAGATACGCAGTATTTT CAWREGLAGTDTQYF
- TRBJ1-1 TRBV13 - TGTGCCAGCAGCTACCGACAGAACACTGAAGCTTTCTTT CASSYRQNTEAFF
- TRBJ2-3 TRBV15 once TGTGCCACCAGCAGAGGAACAGGGAGGATCACAGATACGCAGTATTTT CATSRGTGRITDTQYF
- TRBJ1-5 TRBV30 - TGTGCCTGGAGTGAGAGGGGTAATCAGCCCCAGCATTTT CAWSERGNQPQHF
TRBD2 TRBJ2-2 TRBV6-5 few TGTGCCAGCAGTTACTCGGGACTAGCGTCCGCCGGGGAGCTGTTTTTT CASSYSGLASAGELFF
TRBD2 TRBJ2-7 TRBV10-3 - TGTGCCATCAGTGCGGCGGGGGGGAACTACGAGCAGTACTTC CAISAAGGNYEQYF
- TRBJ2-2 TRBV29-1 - TGCAGCGTTGACCCGGGACGCCCCCGGGCCGGGGAGCTGTTTTTT CSVDPGRPRAGELFF
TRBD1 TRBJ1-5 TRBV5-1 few TGCGCCAGCAGCTTGGGAGACAGGGGAAGTGGCAATCAGCCCCAGCATTTT CASSLGDRGSGNQPQHF
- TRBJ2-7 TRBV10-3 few TGTGCCATCAGTGCCGAGCCGGGTGGCTCCTACGAGCAGTACTTC CAISAEPGGSYEQYF
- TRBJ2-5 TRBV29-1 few TGCAGCGCCGCGGACGGACAAGAGACCCAGTACTTC CSAADGQETQYF
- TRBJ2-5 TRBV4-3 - TGCGCCAGCAGCCAAGATTTGGAGACCCAGTACTTC CASSQDLETQYF
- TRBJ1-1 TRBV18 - TGTGCCAGCTCACTAAGACGTCGCTTATTCCCTGAAGCTTTCTTT CASSLRRRLFPEAFF
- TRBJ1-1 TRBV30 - TGTGCCTTAGGTGGGGGGCGAACTGAAGCTTTCTTT CALGGGRTEAFF
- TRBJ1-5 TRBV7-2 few TGTGCCAGCAGCCGGACGGTCAATCAGCCCCAGCATTTT CASSRTVNQPQHF
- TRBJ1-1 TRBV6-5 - TGTGCCAGCAGTTCTGTGGGGCTGAACACTGAAGCTTTCTTT CASSSVGLNTEAFF
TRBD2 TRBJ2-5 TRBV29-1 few TGCAGCGTTGAAGATATAACCCGGGGGGGCCCCCAAGAGACCCAGTACTTC CSVEDITRGGPQETQYF
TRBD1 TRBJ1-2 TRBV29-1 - TGCAGCGGTGGACAGGACTATGGCTACACCTTC CSGGQDYGYTF
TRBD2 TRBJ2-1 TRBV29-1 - TGCAGCGCCGCTCTGGGGCTAGCGGGGGGCAATGAGCAGTTCTTC CSAALGLAGGNEQFF
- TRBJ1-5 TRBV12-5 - TGTGCTAGTGGTTTGGCGGGACGGGGGGATCAGCCCCAGCATTTT CASGLAGRGDQPQHF
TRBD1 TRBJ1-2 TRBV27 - TGTGCCAGCAGAGTGCGTCAGGAGACAGGGACCCATGGCTACACCTTC CASRVRQETGTHGYTF
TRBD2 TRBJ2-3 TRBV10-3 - TGTGCCTACTCCGGGACTAGCGGGGCTAGCACAGATACGCAGTATTTT CAYSGTSGASTDTQYF
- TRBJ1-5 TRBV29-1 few TGCAGCGCCGCCGGGACGGACAATCAGCCCCAGCATTTT CSAAGTDNQPQHF
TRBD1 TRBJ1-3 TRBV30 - TGTGCCTGGAGTGTAGGGCAGGGGGCATCTGGAAACACCATATATTTT CAWSVGQGASGNTIYF
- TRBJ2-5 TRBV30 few TGTGCCTGGATAACTCGGGGGGCGCTCGGAGAGACCCAGTACTTC CAWITRGALGETQYF
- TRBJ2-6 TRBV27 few TGTGCCAGCAGCCTTTGGGGCTCTGGGGCCAACGTCCTGACTTTC CASSLWGSGANVLTF
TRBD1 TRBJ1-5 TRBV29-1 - TGCAGCGTGGGGACAGGGGGCGTTCAGCCCCAGCATTTT CSVGTGGVQPQHF
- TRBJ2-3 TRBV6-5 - TGTGCCAGCAGGCTGATAGATACGCAGTATTTT CASRLIDTQYF
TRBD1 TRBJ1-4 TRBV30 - TGTGCCTGCCCGGGACAGGGAGATGAAAAACTGTTTTTT CACPGQGDEKLFF
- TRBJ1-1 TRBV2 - TGTGCCAGCAGTGAAGACAGATGGAACACTGAAGCTTTCTTT CASSEDRWNTEAFF
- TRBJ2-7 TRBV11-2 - TGTGCCAGCAGCCCCCGGGTCCTCTACGAGCAGTACTTC CASSPRVLYEQYF
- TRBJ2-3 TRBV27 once TGTGCCAGCAGTTCGGAACACCCAATCGTCACAGATACGCAGTATTTT CASSSEHPIVTDTQYF
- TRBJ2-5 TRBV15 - TGTGCCACCAGCACCCAACGCGGAGGGGTTGGTGGAGAGACCCAGTACTTC CATSTQRGGVGGETQYF